The entry below describes one TCR beta chain. Germline assignment: CDR1 SGDLS and CDR2 YYNGEE. This CDR3 contains 17 residues. J lost 6 bases, V lost 4 bases, and 15 bases had no gene match. The protocol was immunoSEQ multiplex PCR, while the TCRdb copy is restricted to in-frame clones and leaves out a portion. The sample comprises 90,000 to 150,000 clones, around 86% of which are singletons, and approximately 4.9% rests with the top ten. This record comes from a study of cytomegalovirus exposure and HLA in healthy donors. The clonotype originates from a man in his late teens or twenties in good health and CMV-seronegative. V usage is TRBV9 and J usage is TRBJ2-2, with TRBD2 matching 7 bases. Sample: PBMCs. The CDR3 reads CASSPPLRGRLAGELFF. The DNA for the CDR3 is TGTGCCAGCAGCCCACCACTCCGCGGGAGATTGGCCGGGGAGCTGTTTTTT.